Included here is one T cell receptor beta chain sequence, with context. This sample is part of a study of cytomegalovirus exposure and HLA in healthy donors. About the study: One earlier analysis, a look at around 170 million T cells, found roughly 110 million unique TCR beta sequences.

CDR3 length: 18 amino acids. The ends lost 0 bases at V and 3 bases at J; junction bases unmatched: 9. Germline lookup yields CDR1 LGHNA and CDR2 YSLEER. This PCR relied on a set of 60 Vbeta primers and 13 Jbeta primers. TCRdb's copy holds only in-frame clones and misses some; the assay was immunoSEQ multiplex PCR. This table holds 150,000 to 200,000 clones, roughly 79% found once. The TCR sequence derives from a woman aged 50 to 60 in good health and CMV-seropositive. The source material was PBMCs. The gene calls are TRBV4-3 and TRBJ2-2; 8 bases line up with TRBD1. The CDR3: CASSQDPVRGPDTGELFF. CDR3 sequence (DNA): TGCGCCAGCAGCCAAGATCCCGTCAGGGGGCCCGACACCGGGGAGCTGTTTTTT.